These 22 T cell receptor beta chains came from one sample sequenced in a study of T cell responses to AZD1222 COVID-19 vaccine. Clones were sequenced by immunoSEQ multiplex PCR, and TCRdb holds only the in-frame ones, with some missing. This sample has about 78,000 clones, with roughly 85% found just once. The material sequenced was peripheral blood, taken on day 0 of AZD1222 vaccination. The receptors derive from an adult in good health.

The chain is built from TRBV6-1 and TRBJ2-5; unclear D gene. V dropped 3 bases and J dropped 5 bases, with 19 bases sitting between them. CDR3 size: 16 residues. Germline CDR1 MNHNS, CDR2 SASEGT. The CDR3 loop is CASSDHGQYVQETQYF. The CDR3 DNA reads as TGTGCCAGCAGTGACCACGGGCAATATGTTCAGGAGACCCAGTACTTC.

The J gene is TRBJ1-6, the V gene TRBV3-1 (or the pseudogene TRBV3-2); D gene unclear. V lost 1 base and J lost 15, with 7 bases in between. The V gene's germline CDR1 is LGHDT and CDR2 YNNKEL (reference sequence). The CDR3 is 11 residues long. The CDR3 nucleotides read TGTGCCAGCAGCCAAGGGAGAAACCTCCACTTT. This translates into CASSQGRNLHF.

The chain carries TRBV27 and TRBJ2-3, with D possibly being TRBD2 (6 bases). The germline CDR1 and CDR2 sequences are MNHEY and SMNVEV (reference sequence). Trimming stripped 8 bases from V and 5 bases from J, with 20 bases between. CDR3 length: 15 residues. DNA of the CDR3: TGTGCCAGCGGTGGCCGGAGGGCCCTCGTAGATACGCAGTATTTT. Translated: CASGGRRALVDTQYF.

The rearrangement uses TRBV19 and TRBJ1-2; 9 positions agree with TRBD1. Germline lookup yields CDR1 LNHDA and CDR2 SQIVND (reference sequence). J lost 3 bases, V lost 5 bases, and 7 bases had no gene match. This CDR3 contains 15 residues. Here the CDR3 reads CASSPKGTGYYGYTF. The CDR3 nucleotides are TGTGCCAGTAGTCCGAAAGGGACAGGGTACTATGGCTACACCTTC.

The chain couples TRBV6-5 to TRBJ1-6; no clear D. CDR1 and CDR2 (germline): MNHEY, SVGAGI. This CDR3 is built from 12 residues. V lost 11 bases to trimming and J lost 3 bases, with 8 bases between them. CDR3 in DNA: TGTGCCGGCCACAGCTATAATTCACCCCTCCACTTT. Translating it yields CAGHSYNSPLHF.

The chain couples TRBV11-2 to TRBJ2-2, with 11 bases lining up with TRBD2. J lost 3 bases, V lost 6 bases, and 9 bases had no gene match. Looked up from germline, CDR1 is SGHAT and CDR2 is FQNNGV. This CDR3 has 17 amino acids. The CDR3 here is CASSRTSGSMYTGELFF. The CDR3 DNA reads TGTGCCAGCAGTCGTACTAGCGGGAGTATGTACACCGGGGAGCTGTTTTTT.

The chain uses TRBV12-5 and TRBJ1-1; D remains ambiguous. Germline V gene lookup returns CDR1 LGHNT and CDR2 FRNRAP. The V gene lost 6 bases and the J gene lost 1 base, with 18 bases spanning the gap. This CDR3 region has 16 residues. CDR3 loop: CASGFLTQMTNTEAFF. CDR3 bases: TGTGCTAGTGGCTTTCTCACCCAGATGACGAACACTGAAGCTTTCTTT.

The V and J genes are TRBV2 and TRBJ1-1; D may be TRBD1 (6 bases). V was cut by 3 bases and J by 2 bases, with 13 bases left in between. The CDR3 is made up of 15 amino acids. Per germline, CDR1 SNHLY and CDR2 FYNNEI. The CDR3 coding sequence is TGTGCCAGCAGTGACCCGGGGGCTGCAAACACTGAAGCTTTCTTT. As protein: CASSDPGAANTEAFF. Together with reference TRBV2 and TRBJ1-1, the CDR3 gives the full variable domain: EPEVTQTPSHQVTQMGQEVILRCVPISNHLYFYWYRQILGQKVEFLVSFYNNEISEKSEIFDDQFSVERPDGSNFTLKIRSTKLEDSAMYFCASSDPGAANTEAFFGQGTRLTVV.

This rearrangement joins TRBV4-3 to TRBJ2-7; 7 bases match TRBD2. In germline, CDR1 is LGHNA, CDR2 YSLEER. With V trimmed by 4 bases and J by 4 bases, 13 bases remained unmatched. The length of the CDR3 is 16 residues. CDR3 sequence reads: CASSPSGVLDPYEQYF. CDR3 coding DNA: TGCGCCAGCAGCCCTAGCGGTGTATTGGACCCATACGAGCAGTACTTC.

This rearrangement joins TRBV10-3 to TRBJ2-5; weak D call: TRBD2 (6 bases). The CDR3 has 14 residues. With 5 bases removed from V and 5 bases from J, the gap between germline ends came to 15 bases. CDR1 and CDR2 (germline): ENHRY, SYGVKD. The CDR3 reads CAISRDSTGETQYF. The CDR3 nucleotides read TGTGCCATCAGTAGGGACTCCACGGGGGAGACCCAGTACTTC.

The chain uses TRBV9 and TRBJ2-2; no clear D. CDR3 size: 17 residues. V dropped 0 bases and J dropped 3 bases, with 15 bases sitting between them. The germline V gene encodes CDR1 SGDLS and CDR2 YYNGEE. The DNA for the CDR3 is TGTGCCAGCAGCGTAGGTAGAACAATACTCTACACCGGGGAGCTGTTTTTT. It is translated as CASSVGRTILYTGELFF. Complete variable domain (other parts from reference TRBV9 and TRBJ2-2): DSGVTQTPKHLITATGQRVTLRCSPRSGDLSVYWYQQSLDQGLQFLIQYYNGEERAKGNILERFSAQQFPDLHSELNLSSLELGDSALYFCASSVGRTILYTGELFFGEGSRLTVL.

The rearrangement joins TRBV10-2 to TRBJ1-2, with D unresolved. The V gene lost 8 bases and the J gene lost 0 bases, with 13 bases spanning the gap. Germline CDR1 WSHSY, CDR2 SAAADI. The CDR3 is 14 amino acids. For the CDR3, the DNA is TGCGCCAGCTTAGAAGGCCCTACTAACTATGGCTACACCTTC. Protein product: CASLEGPTNYGYTF.

The chain joins TRBV7-2 to TRBJ2-1; 7 nucleotides line up with TRBD1. Germline-derived CDR1 and CDR2 are SGHTA and FQGNSA. The junction had 11 bases not matched to a gene; V was cut back by 1 base and J by 11 bases. CDR3 size: 15 residues. CDR3 region: CASSLGNNRDSKQFF. DNA for the CDR3: TGTGCCAGCAGCTTAGGGAATAACCGGGACAGCAAGCAGTTCTTC.

The rearrangement links TRBV11-2 to TRBJ2-7; weak D call: TRBD1 (5 bases). The CDR3 sequence is 14 residues long. V was trimmed by 3 bases and J by 4 bases, leaving 13 bases between them. The germline gives CDR1 SGHAT, CDR2 FQNNGV. CDR3 sequence: CASSLGQPSYEQYF. The CDR3 region has the DNA TGTGCCAGCAGCTTGGGGCAGCCATCTTACGAGCAGTACTTC.

V gene TRBV19 combines with J gene TRBJ1-1; possibly TRBD1 for D (5 bases). The CDR3 sequence is 16 residues long. V lost 3 bases and J 0 bases, leaving 14 bases between the germline ends. Germline lookup yields CDR1 LNHDA and CDR2 SQIVND (reference sequence). The CDR3 nucleotides are TGTGCCAGTAGTATGGCGGCAGGGCCATTGAACACTGAAGCTTTCTTT. Protein sequence: CASSMAAGPLNTEAFF.

In its sample, this clone was seen a few times. The DNA for the CDR3 is TGCGCCAGCAGCCCCTCGACATGGGACATTCAGTACTTC. As protein: CASSPSTWDIQYF. This chain joins TRBV5-1 and TRBJ2-4; D is ambiguous. The CDR3 has 13 residues. Looked up from germline, CDR1 is SGHRS and CDR2 is YFSETQ. Trimming cost V 4 bases and J 8 bases, with 13 bases left between them. Filled out from reference TRBV5-1 and TRBJ2-4, the complete variable domain reads KAGVTQTPRYLIKTRGQQVTLSCSPISGHRSVSWYQQTPGQGLQFLFEYFSETQRNKGNFPGRFSGRQFSNSRSEMNVSTLELGDSALYLCASSPSTWDIQYFGAGTRLSVL.

This chain uses TRBV10-2 with TRBJ1-6, with 10 bases aligning to TRBD1. The V gene end was trimmed by 0 bases and the J gene end by 13 bases; junction bases not matched to a gene: 9. The CDR3 totals 16 residues. Germline V gene data show CDR1 as WSHSY and CDR2 as SAAADI. The CDR3 DNA reads TGCGCCAGCAGTGAGTCTAGGGACAGGGGTATTAGGCCCCTCCACTTT. Its translation: CASSESRDRGIRPLHF.

The rearrangement joins TRBV19 to TRBJ1-6; weak D call: TRBD1 (5 bases). Germline V gene data show CDR1 as LNHDA and CDR2 as SQIVND (reference sequence). Trimming removed 4 bases from V and 9 bases from J, with 13 bases in between. The CDR3 contains 14 residues. CDR3 nucleotides: TGTGCCAGTAGTAGCAGGGAGTTACGTTCACCCCTCCACTTT. Protein sequence: CASSSRELRSPLHF.

This clone has only one observation. V usage is TRBV25-1 and J usage is TRBJ2-1; 9 bases are a match to TRBD2. This CDR3 contains 16 residues. Germline CDR1 is MGHDK and CDR2 is SYGVNS. J gave up 8 bases and V 7 bases, and 15 bases lay outside the gene matches. DNA of the CDR3: TGTGCCAGCAAGGTAGCGGGGGCAGCCTCGTCGGATGAGCAGTTCTTC. Translating it yields CASKVAGAASSDEQFF.

CDR3 residues: CASSQRGGASIGYTF. The CDR3 DNA sequence: TGTGCCAGTAGTCAGCGCGGAGGGGCGTCTATCGGCTACACCTTC. This chain joins TRBV19 and TRBJ1-2, with D perhaps matching TRBD1 (5 bases). Trimming pared 5 bases from V and 8 bases from J, leaving 21 bases between. The CDR3 runs to 15 residues. The V gene's germline CDR1 is LNHDA and CDR2 SQIVND (reference sequence).

The chain has TRBV5-1 and TRBJ1-1, with TRBD1 matching over 7 bases. V gave up 4 bases and J gave up 3 bases; unmatched junction bases: 6. CDR1 and CDR2 (germline): SGHRS, YFSETQ. This CDR3 is built from 14 residues. DNA for the CDR3: TGCGCCAGCAGCCAAGGGGGCCCTGACACTGAAGCTTTCTTT. Its protein product is CASSQGGPDTEAFF.

The V and J genes are TRBV6-5 and TRBJ2-1; no clear D. The ends were cut back, 2 bases at V and 8 bases at J, with 13 bases in the middle. Germline V gene lookup returns CDR1 MNHEY and CDR2 SVGAGI. This CDR3 is built from 14 residues. CDR3 DNA: TGTGCCAGCAGTTACGAGGACGTTGGGGATGAGCAGTTCTTC. Translating it yields CASSYEDVGDEQFF.